This T cell receptor (beta chain) is from a study of blood T cell repertoires in COVID-19. Study-wide background: Sites across the United States, Italy and Spain contributed samples from acute and convalescent COVID-19. The cDNA or gDNA used as material had been derived from T cells, B-cell-depleted T cells, or PBMCs.

The trim removed 6 bases at V and 8 bases at J, leaving 4 bases unmatched. This CDR3 has 13 residues. Germline loops: CDR1 MNHEY, CDR2 SVGAGI. Original processing notes: Amplification from reference gene primers served as the basis for estimated nucleated cell counts. Assay used: immunoSEQ multiplex PCR; TCRdb lists only in-frame clones, some missing. V, J and clone size were drawn from that table, and D and trimming were deduced from the DNA. The sample records 30,000 to 45,000 clones, more than 70% being singletons. The source of this sequence is a man in his sixties with active COVID-19. The V call is TRBV6-5, the J call TRBJ2-1, with 10 bases fitting TRBD2. Material for sequencing was peripheral blood. The CDR3 coding sequence is TGTGCCAGCAGACTAGCGGGACCTTATGAGCAGTTCTTC. It codes for CASRLAGPYEQFF.